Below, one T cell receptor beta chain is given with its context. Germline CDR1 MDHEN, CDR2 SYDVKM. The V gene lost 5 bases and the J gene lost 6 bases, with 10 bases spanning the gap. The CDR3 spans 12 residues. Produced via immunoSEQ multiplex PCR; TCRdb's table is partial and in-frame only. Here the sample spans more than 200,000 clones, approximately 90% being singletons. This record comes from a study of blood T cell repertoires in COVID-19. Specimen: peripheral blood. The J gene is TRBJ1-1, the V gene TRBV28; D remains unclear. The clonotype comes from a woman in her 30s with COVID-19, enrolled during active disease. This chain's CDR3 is CASSTVQAEAFF. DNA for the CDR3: TGTGCCAGCAGTACCGTCCAGGCTGAAGCTTTCTTT.